This is a list of T cell receptor beta chains from one sample in a study of shared clonotypes between healthy human individuals. Profiled with immunoSEQ multiplex PCR; TCRdb holds only in-frame clones, not every one. The data show about 2.1 million clones, about 92% seen once. Sequencing was done on a sample of naive CD8+ T cells from PBMCs. All receptors derive from a man aged 18 to 35 in good health. Some clones in this sample may be carry-over from other donors' samples. CDR3s include the opening cysteine and the closing phenylalanine or tryptophan. A D gene is named only where the DNA matches it firmly. Clone size, where shown, is once, few, many, or a class for clones that have expanded.

v_call	j_call	d_call	clone_size	cdr3_nt	cdr3_aa
TRBV6-5	TRBJ1-1	.	.	TGTGCCAGCAGTTACTCGGGGTCTGGCGGGGGCACTGAAGCTTTCTTT	CASSYSGSGGGTEAFF
TRBV27	TRBJ2-1	TRBD2	.	TGTGCCAGCATCATCACCGGGGGACTAGCGGGAGGGCCGAGCAATGAGCAGTTCTTC	CASIITGGLAGGPSNEQFF
TRBV5-1	TRBJ2-5	.	.	TGCGCCAGCAGCTTGGAACTGGAGAGCACGTCGGAGACCCAGTACTTC	CASSLELESTSETQYF
TRBV19	TRBJ2-7	.	.	TGTGCCAGTAGTTACCTCGCGAGCTCCTACGAGCAGTACTTC	CASSYLASSYEQYF
TRBV7-9	TRBJ2-5	.	.	TGTGCCAGCAGCCGGGGGCTCCAAGAGACCCAGTACTTC	CASSRGLQETQYF
TRBV12-5	TRBJ2-1	TRBD2	.	TGTGCTAGTGGTTTGGTCGAAGCGGGACGAATCTACAATGAGCAGTTCTTC	CASGLVEAGRIYNEQFF
TRBV15	TRBJ1-3	.	.	TGTGCCACCAGCAGAGGTGGCGAGGGGACCGGAAACACCATATATTTT	CATSRGGEGTGNTIYF
TRBV30	TRBJ1-6	.	.	TGTGCCTGGAGGCTCTGGAATTCACCCCTCCACTTT	CAWRLWNSPLHF
TRBV28	TRBJ2-4	.	.	TGTGCCAGCAGTTTACCGGGATCCTCCAAAAACATTCAGTACTTC	CASSLPGSSKNIQYF
TRBV11-2	TRBJ2-7	TRBD2	.	TGTGCCAGCAGCTCCACTCCGGGACTAGCGGGTTCCTCCTACGAGCAGTACTTC	CASSSTPGLAGSSYEQYF
TRBV29-1	TRBJ1-1	.	few	TGCAGCGTTGCTACACCTGAAGCTTTCTTT	CSVATPEAFF
TRBV5-1	TRBJ1-4	TRBD1	.	TGCGCCAGCAGCTCCGGGACAGGGGTATATTATGAAAAACTGTTTTTT	CASSSGTGVYYEKLFF
TRBV7-9	TRBJ1-2	TRBD1	.	TGTGCCAGCAGCTTCGGGACAGGCGCTGGCTACACCTTC	CASSFGTGAGYTF
TRBV18	TRBJ2-1	.	.	TGTGCCAGCTCACCCCGGGACTCCAATGAGCAGTTCTTC	CASSPRDSNEQFF
TRBV29-1	TRBJ1-3	.	.	TGCAGCGTTGAAGATGCGGGGACGAGAAACACCATATATTTT	CSVEDAGTRNTIYF
TRBV19	TRBJ2-1	TRBD2	.	TGTGCCAGTAGTCCAGGGACTAGCGGGTACAATGAGCAGTTCTTC	CASSPGTSGYNEQFF
TRBV27	TRBJ2-5	.	.	TGTGCCAGCAGTTTATCGGGGTACCAAGAGACCCAGTACTTC	CASSLSGYQETQYF
TRBV27	TRBJ2-6	.	.	TGTGCCAGCAGTAAACGGGGTACTGGGGCCAACGTCCTGACTTTC	CASSKRGTGANVLTF
TRBV2	TRBJ1-3	.	.	TGTGCCAGATCGAATTCCGAGGCGACTGGAAACACCATATATTTT	CARSNSEATGNTIYF
TRBV5-6	TRBJ1-3	.	.	TGTGCCAGCAGCTTTCTGGGAGACTCTGGAAACACCATATATTTT	CASSFLGDSGNTIYF
TRBV27	TRBJ2-7	TRBD1	.	TGTGCCAGCAGTTTACAGGCAGGGGGCTGGTACGAGCAGTACTTC	CASSLQAGGWYEQYF
TRBV14	TRBJ2-7	.	.	TGTGCCAGCAGCCACCGGATGCCCTACGAGCAGTACTTC	CASSHRMPYEQYF